These T cell receptor beta chains were read from a single sample in a study of blood T cell repertoires in COVID-19. Using immunoSEQ multiplex PCR, the repertoire was profiled, and TCRdb retains in-frame clones only, with some absent. The data contain a few hundred thousand clones, around 82% of them singletons. The sample comprised peripheral blood. The receptors derive from a woman in her forties or fifties with acute or convalescent COVID-19. Both conserved end residues are part of each CDR3. The order of the fields is J gene, clone size, D gene, V gene, CDR3 DNA, CDR3 protein. The D gene is left open where the match is weak. Rows give clone size only sometimes, using once, few, many, or a class for an expanded clone.

TRBJ2-3 | NA | TRBD2 | TRBV6-2/TRBV6-3 | TGTGCCAGCAGGCCTTATTGGGGACTAGCGGGAAGCACAGATACGCAGTATTTT | CASRPYWGLAGSTDTQYF
TRBJ2-1 | NA | TRBD2 | TRBV6-6 | TGTGCCAGCAGGGGTACTGGGACTAGCGCTCACAATGAGCAGTTCTTC | CASRGTGTSAHNEQFF
TRBJ1-3 | NA | TRBD1 | TRBV7-2 | TGTGCCAGCAGCCCGACGTTGGGACAGGGGAACACCATATATTTT | CASSPTLGQGNTIYF
TRBJ1-1 | NA | TRBD1 | TRBV6-5 | TGTGCCAGCAGTCAGACAGGGGAGAACACTGAAGCTTTCTTT | CASSQTGENTEAFF
TRBJ2-2 | NA | TRBD2 | TRBV5-1 | TGCGCCAGCAGCCTGGAAAGCGGGGCGAACACCGGGGAGCTGTTTTTT | CASSLESGANTGELFF
TRBJ1-4 | NA | NA | TRBV10-1 | TGCGCCAGCAGTGTGCCAAGAGCAACTAATGAAAAACTGTTTTTT | CASSVPRATNEKLFF
TRBJ1-2 | NA | TRBD1 | TRBV27 | TGTGCCAGCAGTACAGGACAGGGTTGGTATGGCTACACCTTC | CASSTGQGWYGYTF
TRBJ2-7 | NA | NA | TRBV4-1 | TGCGCCAGCAGCCAATTCACAGGGTTGGAGTCTCGGGAGCAGTACTTC | CASSQFTGLESREQYF
TRBJ1-2 | NA | TRBD1 | TRBV15 | TGTGCCACCAGCAGAGAACGCGGGACAGGCTTAGATAACTATGGCTACACCTTC | CATSRERGTGLDNYGYTF
TRBJ2-1 | few | NA | TRBV4-2 | TGTGCCAGCAGCCAAGATCGGAGCTTTGAGCAGTTCTTC | CASSQDRSFEQFF
TRBJ2-5 | NA | TRBD2 | TRBV27 | TGTGCCAGCAGTTTAGCGGCTAGCGGGGACCAAGAGACCCAGTACTTC | CASSLAASGDQETQYF
TRBJ2-1 | NA | NA | TRBV25-1 | TGTGCCAGCAGACACTACAATGAGCAGTTCTTC | CASRHYNEQFF
TRBJ1-6 | NA | NA | TRBV4-2 | TGTGCCAGCAGCCACCGAGGGGGGGATGGAAATTCACCCCTCCACTTT | CASSHRGGDGNSPLHF
TRBJ1-2 | few | NA | TRBV7-2 | TGTGCCAGCAGTTCGACAGCTAACTATGGCTACACCTTC | CASSSTANYGYTF
TRBJ2-1 | NA | TRBD2 | TRBV7-9 | TGTGCCAGCAGCTTCCCTAGCGGGAGGAGACACAATGAGCAGTTCTTC | CASSFPSGRRHNEQFF
TRBJ1-1 | once | NA | TRBV12-3/TRBV12-4 | TGTGCCAGCTGCAGGGTTTCGGACACTGAAGCTTTTTTT | CASCRVSDTEAFF
TRBJ2-1 | NA | NA | TRBV7-6 | TGTGCCAGCAGCGCCGAGGACGGAGGGCAGTCCTACAATGAGCAGTTCTTC | CASSAEDGGQSYNEQFF
TRBJ2-7 | once | TRBD2 | TRBV5-4 | TGTGCCAGCAGCTCCGGGACTAGGTCCTACGAGCAGTACTTC | CASSSGTRSYEQYF
TRBJ2-3 | NA | NA | TRBV7-2 | TGTGCCAGCAGCCAAGGAGGGGGCACAGATACGCAGTATTTT | CASSQGGGTDTQYF
TRBJ2-5 | NA | NA | TRBV7-3 | TGTGCCAGCAGCCCCGGCGGCCAAGAGACCCAGTACTTC | CASSPGGQETQYF
TRBJ1-4 | NA | NA | TRBV4-1 | TGCGCCAGCAGCCCAACCTGGCCCCTAGACGCAACTAATGAAAAACTGTTTTTT | CASSPTWPLDATNEKLFF
TRBJ2-7 | NA | TRBD2 | TRBV3-1/TRBV3-2 | TGTGCCAGCAGCCAAGAAGGGTATTGGGGAGCGGGAGGACGAGGCGAGCAGTACTTC | CASSQEGYWGAGGRGEQYF
TRBJ2-3 | NA | TRBD2 | TRBV2 | TGTGCCAGTCGATTAGCGGGGCACACAGATACGCAGTATTTT | CASRLAGHTDTQYF